The sequence of this T cell receptor (beta chain) was determined in a study of blood T cell repertoires in COVID-19. Study-level background: In each case, the material was cDNA or gDNA derived from T cells, B-cell-depleted T cells, or PBMCs.

Original handling: Reference gene primer amplification gave estimated nucleated cell counts. Method: immunoSEQ multiplex PCR; TCRdb's copy keeps in-frame clones and lacks some. That table gives V, J and clone size, and the DNA gave D and trimming. The repertoire includes a few hundred thousand clones, approximately 84% of them detected once, and more than 1% sits in the top ten. Participants' reported clinical history set cohort assignment. Among Cohort 3 donors, those recovered had two negative PCRs, clearance, or symptom resolution. CDR1 is SGHRS and CDR2 is YFSETQ in the germline V gene. This CDR3 is 17 amino acids long. V dropped 0 bases and J dropped 2; count of bases not matched to a gene: 7.

The chain carries TRBV5-1 and TRBJ1-4; 7 positions match TRBD1. The receptor was isolated from a young woman who had recovered from COVID-19. The sequenced sample was PBMCs or T cells enriched from blood (not recorded which). DNA of the CDR3: TGCGCCAGCAGCTTGGGACAGGGAATTCCCACTAATGAAAAACTGTTTTTT. The encoded protein is CASSLGQGIPTNEKLFF.